Below, 25 T cell receptor beta chains from the same sample are listed, as sequenced in a study of cytomegalovirus exposure and HLA in healthy donors. Profiled with immunoSEQ multiplex PCR; TCRdb holds only in-frame clones, not every one. The profile shows about 170,000 clones, less than 90% of them singletons. Material: PBMCs. The receptors come from a woman aged 18-29 years in good health and CMV-seronegative.

The chain links TRBV5-4 to TRBJ1-6; D call uncertain. Looked up from germline, CDR1 is SGHNT and CDR2 is YYREEE (reference sequence). V was trimmed by 1 base and J by 4 bases, leaving 12 bases between them. The CDR3 totals 16 residues. The CDR3 sequence is CASSLSVRRYNSPLHF. Here the CDR3 DNA reads TGTGCCAGCAGCTTGTCTGTACGGCGGTATAATTCACCCCTCCACTTT.

The chain couples TRBV7-9 to TRBJ2-5; a weak D match, TRBD1 (5 bases). V lost 5 bases and J 5 bases, leaving 15 bases between the germline ends. The CDR3 contains 14 residues. CDR1 is SEHNR, CDR2 FQNEAQ, per germline (reference sequence). CDR3 residues: CASSQGQGRETQYF. DNA for the CDR3: TGTGCCAGCAGCCAAGGACAAGGTCGGGAGACCCAGTACTTC.

The chain employs TRBV7-9 and TRBJ1-5; 9 bases fit TRBD1. This CDR3 comprises 16 residues. With V trimmed by 3 bases and J by 3 bases, 6 bases remained unmatched. Germline V gives CDR1 SEHNR, CDR2 FQNEAQ (reference sequence). The CDR3 coding sequence is TGTGCCAGCAGCTTCTCCGGGACAGGGCACAATCAGCCCCAGCATTTT. Its protein product is CASSFSGTGHNQPQHF.

The chain has TRBV20-1 and TRBJ1-1; D uncertain. Germline assignment: CDR1 DFQATT and CDR2 SNEGSKA (reference sequence). Trimming cost V 5 bases and J 5 bases, with 9 bases left between them. The CDR3 contains 11 residues. The CDR3 bases are TGCAGTGCTGGCCCCGATACTGAAGCTTTCTTT. This translates into CSAGPDTEAFF.

The chain combines TRBV19 with TRBJ1-6, with 8 bases matching TRBD1. The CDR3 covers 14 residues. J lost 10 bases, V lost 9 bases, and 11 bases had no gene match. Germline CDR1 and CDR2: LNHDA and SQIVND (reference sequence). Here the CDR3 reads CASSSDREGSPLHF. CDR3 nucleotides: TGTGCCAGCTCTTCGGACAGGGAGGGATCACCCCTCCACTTT.

This chain joins TRBV2 and TRBJ2-7; tentative D call: TRBD1 (5 bases). CDR1 and CDR2 (germline): SNHLY, FYNNEI. V shed 8 bases and J shed 3 bases, with 8 bases lying between them. The CDR3 runs 11 residues. CDR3 amino acids: CASPQGYEQYF. As DNA, the CDR3 is TGTGCCAGCCCTCAGGGCTACGAGCAGTACTTC.

The J gene is TRBJ2-7, the V gene TRBV13, with D possibly TRBD2 on 5 matching bases. CDR1 is PRHDT and CDR2 is FYEKMQ in the germline V gene (reference sequence). With 3 bases removed from V and 3 bases from J, the gap between germline ends came to 12 bases. The CDR3 runs to 14 residues. CDR3 nucleotide sequence: TGTGCCAGCAGCTTTGCGGGTCAGGACTACGAGCAGTACTTC. As protein: CASSFAGQDYEQYF.

This chain uses TRBV18 with TRBJ1-1; 8 positions agree with TRBD1. The germline gives CDR1 KGHSH, CDR2 LQKENI. This CDR3 region has 14 residues. The V and J ends lost 6 bases and 4 bases, in that order; junction bases with no gene match: 7. CDR3 residues: CASSPGGWGTEAFF. CDR3 nucleotides: TGTGCCAGCTCGCCAGGGGGCTGGGGCACTGAAGCTTTCTTT.

The chain combines TRBV4-3 with TRBJ1-1; D uncertain. The CDR3 spans 14 residues. V lost 0 bases and J lost 3, with 8 bases in between. Germline V CDR1 and CDR2: LGHNA, YSLEER. As DNA, the CDR3 is TGCGCCAGCAGCCAAGATGGGAGGGACACTGAAGCTTTCTTT. Translating gives CASSQDGRDTEAFF.

This chain uses TRBV5-1 with TRBJ1-4; D call uncertain. This CDR3 has 14 residues. Germline CDR1 is SGHRS and CDR2 is YFSETQ. V shed 1 base and J shed 8 bases, with 12 bases lying between them. The DNA of the CDR3 is TGCGCCAGCAGCTTGACGGGTTTAGTAGAAAAACTGTTTTTT. As protein: CASSLTGLVEKLFF.

This clone has a single count. The chain has TRBV5-6 and TRBJ2-3; 9 positions match TRBD1. Per germline, CDR1 SGHDT and CDR2 YYEEEE. With 4 bases clipped from V and 5 bases from J, the junction kept 8 bases outside the gene matches. The CDR3 extends over 15 amino acids. CDR3 protein: CASSLSDRGLDTQYF. CDR3 bases: TGTGCCAGCAGCCTTTCAGACAGGGGGTTAGATACGCAGTATTTT.

The CDR3 bases are TGTGCCAGCAGTTCCCCGAGCTCTAGCAATCAGCCCCAGCATTTT. Translated, it gives CASSSPSSSNQPQHF. The rearrangement joins TRBV28 to TRBJ1-5; D remains ambiguous. Germline CDR1 MDHEN, CDR2 SYDVKM. V shed 4 bases and J shed 0 bases, with 10 bases lying between them. This CDR3 spans 15 amino acids.

The V gene is TRBV19, the J gene TRBJ1-2; D is uncertain. Looked up from germline, CDR1 is LNHDA and CDR2 is SQIVND (reference sequence). The CDR3 contains 13 residues. With 5 bases removed from V and 4 bases from J, the gap between germline ends came to 11 bases. The CDR3 reads CASSSLALYGYTF. Written as DNA, the CDR3 is TGTGCCAGTAGTTCCCTGGCTCTCTATGGCTACACCTTC.

This chain uses TRBV25-1 with TRBJ2-7, with D perhaps TRBD2 (5 bases). V was shortened by 7 bases and J by 0 bases, with 10 bases between the two germline ends. CDR1 is MGHDK and CDR2 is SYGVNS in the germline V gene. This CDR3 has 13 amino acids. CDR3 sequence reads: CASTPGYSYEQYF. Here the CDR3 DNA reads TGTGCCAGCACCCCGGGATACTCCTACGAGCAGTACTTC.

This rearrangement joins TRBV6-6 to TRBJ2-3; D perhaps matches TRBD2 (6 bases). The V and J ends lost 5 bases and 2 bases respectively, with 14 bases between them. The germline V gene has CDR1 MNHNY and CDR2 SVGAGI (reference sequence). The CDR3 contains 15 residues. CDR3 DNA: TGTGCCAGCAGTCCCGGGAGTTCTCACACAGATACGCAGTATTTT. Protein: CASSPGSSHTDTQYF.

The chain has TRBV5-1 and TRBJ2-3; 7 nucleotides line up with TRBD1. This CDR3 has 15 amino acids. CDR1 SGHRS and CDR2 YFSETQ come from the germline V gene. The ends lost 0 bases at V and 0 bases at J; junction bases unmatched: 1. The CDR3 nucleotides read TGCGCCAGCAGCTTGGAAGGGGGCAGCACAGATACGCAGTATTTT. Protein: CASSLEGGSTDTQYF.

This chain links TRBV7-8 with TRBJ2-2; 7 bases are a match to TRBD1. Germline V CDR1 and CDR2: SGHVS, FQNEAQ. Trimming took 4 bases from V and 1 from J; bases not matched to a gene: 6. The CDR3 runs 16 residues. The CDR3 spells CASSSSRDRNTGELFF. In nucleotides, the CDR3 is TGTGCCAGCAGCTCATCCCGGGACAGGAACACCGGGGAGCTGTTTTTT.

The J gene is TRBJ2-3, the V gene TRBV2, with 8 bases aligning to TRBD2. Trimming removed 7 bases from V and 14 bases from J; junction bases left unmatched: 17. Per the germline V gene, CDR1 is SNHLY and CDR2 is FYNNEI. The CDR3 extends over 14 amino acids. The CDR3: CASKEGSERGRWYF. CDR3 coding DNA: TGTGCCAGCAAAGAAGGGAGCGAGCGGGGGCGTTGGTATTTT.

V and J are TRBV9 and TRBJ1-2; D might be TRBD1 (6 bases). The V gene's germline CDR1 is SGDLS and CDR2 YYNGEE. The length of the CDR3 is 14 residues. Deletions cut 4 bases from V and 2 bases from J, with 12 bases between. The CDR3 loop reads CASSTRDTNYGYTF. In nucleotides, the CDR3 is TGTGCCAGCAGCACCCGGGACACAAACTATGGCTACACCTTC.

Only one count was recorded for this clone. The chain is built from TRBV25-1 and TRBJ2-3; 11 bases align to TRBD2. The CDR3 is 17 residues long. CDR1 MGHDK and CDR2 SYGVNS come from the germline V gene. The ends lost 6 bases at V and 2 bases at J; junction bases unmatched: 10. CDR3 loop: CASSKPGTSGFTDTQYF. DNA of the CDR3: TGTGCCAGCAGCAAGCCTGGGACTAGCGGCTTCACAGATACGCAGTATTTT. The whole variable domain, filled in from reference TRBV25-1 and TRBJ2-3, reads EADIYQTPRYLVIGTGKKITLECSQTMGHDKMYWYQQDPGMELHLIHYSYGVNSTEKGDLSSESTVSRIRTEHFPLTLESARPSHTSQYLCASSKPGTSGFTDTQYFGPGTRLTVL.

The chain links TRBV9 to TRBJ1-3; possibly TRBD1 for D (6 bases). This CDR3 region has 15 residues. Deletions cut 2 bases from V and 4 bases from J, with 13 bases between. The germline V gene has CDR1 SGDLS and CDR2 YYNGEE. CDR3 in amino acids: CASSVGGASGNTIYF. CDR3 nucleotide sequence: TGTGCCAGCAGCGTCGGGGGGGCCTCGGGAAACACCATATATTTT.

The V and J genes are TRBV15 and TRBJ1-1; 7 positions agree with TRBD1. V lost 6 bases and J lost 0; bases outside the gene matches: 1. The germline V gene encodes CDR1 LNHNV and CDR2 YYDKDF (reference sequence). The CDR3 is 13 amino acids. The CDR3 DNA is TGTGCCACCAGGGGACAGCTGAACACTGAAGCTTTCTTT. It is translated as CATRGQLNTEAFF.

CDR3 nucleotide sequence: TGTGCCTGGACAGGACCAGGGGGGAAATGGGTCACTGAAGCTTTCTTT. Encoded protein: CAWTGPGGKWVTEAFF. The chain joins TRBV30 to TRBJ1-1; the match to TRBD1 covers 7 bases. CDR1 and CDR2 (germline): GTSNPN, SVGIG (reference sequence). V trimming: 4 bases; J trimming: 4 bases; junction bases outside the gene matches: 15. CDR3 size: 16 residues. The whole variable domain, remainder taken from reference TRBV30 and TRBJ1-1, is SQTIHQWPATLVQPVGSPLSLECTVEGTSNPNLYWYRQAAGRGLQLLFYSVGIGQISSEVPQNLSASRPQDRQFILSSKKLLLSDSGFYLCAWTGPGGKWVTEAFFGQGTRLTVV.

V usage is TRBV15 and J usage is TRBJ2-3, with TRBD1 matching over 11 bases. V shed 1 base and J 9 bases; nucleotides not matched to a gene: 12. CDR1 LNHNV and CDR2 YYDKDF come from the germline V gene (reference sequence). The CDR3 totals 17 residues. CDR3 amino acids: CATSRAVGQGAFGTQYF. DNA of the CDR3: TGTGCCACCAGCAGAGCGGTCGGACAGGGGGCGTTTGGAACGCAGTATTTT.

CDR3 residues: CAIRISGGGSDTQYF. The CDR3 nucleotides are TGTGCCATCAGGATTAGCGGAGGAGGGTCAGATACGCAGTATTTT. V and J are TRBV10-3 and TRBJ2-3, with D possibly TRBD2 on 6 matching bases. V was cut by 6 bases and J by 4 bases, with 17 bases left in between. Germline CDR1 ENHRY, CDR2 SYGVKD. The CDR3 extends over 15 amino acids.